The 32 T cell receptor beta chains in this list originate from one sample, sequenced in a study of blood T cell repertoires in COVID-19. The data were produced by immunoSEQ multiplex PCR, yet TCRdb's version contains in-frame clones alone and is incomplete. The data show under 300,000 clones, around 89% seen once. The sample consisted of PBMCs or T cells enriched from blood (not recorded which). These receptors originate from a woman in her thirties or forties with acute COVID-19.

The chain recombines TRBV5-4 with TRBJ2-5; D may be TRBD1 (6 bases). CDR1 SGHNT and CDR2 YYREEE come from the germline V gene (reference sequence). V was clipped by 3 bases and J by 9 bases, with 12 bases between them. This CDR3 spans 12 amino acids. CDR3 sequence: CASSSQGFSQYF. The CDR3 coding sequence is TGTGCCAGCAGCTCCCAGGGGTTTTCCCAGTACTTC.

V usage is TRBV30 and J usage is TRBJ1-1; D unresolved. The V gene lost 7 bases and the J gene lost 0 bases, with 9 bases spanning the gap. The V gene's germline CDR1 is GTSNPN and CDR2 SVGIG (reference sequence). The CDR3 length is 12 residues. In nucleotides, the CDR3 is TGTGCCTCAAACCAGGTGAACACTGAAGCTTTCTTT. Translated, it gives CASNQVNTEAFF.

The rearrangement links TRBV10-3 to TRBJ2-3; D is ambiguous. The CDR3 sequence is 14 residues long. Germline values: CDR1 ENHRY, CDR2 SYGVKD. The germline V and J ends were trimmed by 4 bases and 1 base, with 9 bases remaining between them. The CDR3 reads CAISGAHRTDTQYF. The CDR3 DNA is TGTGCCATCAGTGGGGCTCACCGCACAGATACGCAGTATTTT.

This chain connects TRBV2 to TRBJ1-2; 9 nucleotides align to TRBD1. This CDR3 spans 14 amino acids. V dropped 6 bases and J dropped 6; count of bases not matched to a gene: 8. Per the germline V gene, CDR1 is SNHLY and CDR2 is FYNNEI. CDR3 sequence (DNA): TGTGCCAGCAGCCCCACCACAGGGGGCCATGGCTACACCTTC. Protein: CASSPTTGGHGYTF.

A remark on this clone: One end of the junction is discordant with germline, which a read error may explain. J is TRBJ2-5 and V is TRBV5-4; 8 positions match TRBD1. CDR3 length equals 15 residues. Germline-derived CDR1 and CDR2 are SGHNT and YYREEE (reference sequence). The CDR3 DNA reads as TGTACCAGCAGCTTTATGACAGGGGACCAAGAGACCCAGTACTTC. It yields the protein CTSSFMTGDQETQYF.

CDR3 in DNA: TGTGCCAGTAGTATAGACGAGGGGGTAGATACGCAGTATTTT. Translated, it gives CASSIDEGVDTQYF. This sequence joins TRBV19 and TRBJ2-3, with D possibly TRBD1 on 6 matching bases. Germline V gives CDR1 LNHDA, CDR2 SQIVND (reference sequence). V lost 0 bases to trimming and J lost 5 bases, with 9 bases between them. The CDR3 consists of 14 residues.

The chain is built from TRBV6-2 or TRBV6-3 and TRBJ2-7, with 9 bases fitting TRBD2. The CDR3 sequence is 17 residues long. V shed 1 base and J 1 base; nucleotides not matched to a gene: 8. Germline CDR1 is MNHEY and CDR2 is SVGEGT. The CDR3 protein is CASSYWGTSPGSYEQYF. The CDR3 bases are TGTGCCAGCAGTTACTGGGGGACTAGCCCTGGATCCTACGAGCAGTACTTC.

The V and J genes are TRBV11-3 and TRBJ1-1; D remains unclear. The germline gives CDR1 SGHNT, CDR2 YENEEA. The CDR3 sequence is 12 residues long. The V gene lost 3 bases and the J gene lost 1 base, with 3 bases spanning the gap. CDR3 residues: CASSFRNTEAFF. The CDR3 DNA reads TGTGCCAGCAGCTTCAGGAACACTGAAGCTTTCTTT.

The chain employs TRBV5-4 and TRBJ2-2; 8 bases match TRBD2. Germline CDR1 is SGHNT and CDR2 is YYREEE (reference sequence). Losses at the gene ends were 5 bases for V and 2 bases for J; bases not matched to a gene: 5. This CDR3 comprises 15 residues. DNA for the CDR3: TGTGCCAGCAGGGCGGGACTAGTCAACACCGGGGAGCTGTTTTTT. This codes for CASRAGLVNTGELFF.

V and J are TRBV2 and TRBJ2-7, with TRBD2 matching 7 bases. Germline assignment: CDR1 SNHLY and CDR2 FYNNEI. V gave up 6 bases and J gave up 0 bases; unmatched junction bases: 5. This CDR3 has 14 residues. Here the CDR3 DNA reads TGTGCCAGCAGGTGGGGGGGAGGCTCCTACGAGCAGTACTTC. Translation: CASRWGGGSYEQYF.

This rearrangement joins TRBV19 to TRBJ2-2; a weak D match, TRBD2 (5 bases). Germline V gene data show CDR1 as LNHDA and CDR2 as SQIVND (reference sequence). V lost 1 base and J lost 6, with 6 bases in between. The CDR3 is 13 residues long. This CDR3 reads CASSIGSAGELFF. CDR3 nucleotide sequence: TGTGCCAGTAGTATAGGTAGCGCCGGGGAGCTGTTTTTT.

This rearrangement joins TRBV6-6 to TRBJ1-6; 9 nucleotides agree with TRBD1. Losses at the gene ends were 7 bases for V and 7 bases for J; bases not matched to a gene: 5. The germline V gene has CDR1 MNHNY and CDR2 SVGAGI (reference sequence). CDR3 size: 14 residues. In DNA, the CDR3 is TGTGCCAGCACCATAGGACAGGGGAATTCACCCCTCCACTTT. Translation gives CASTIGQGNSPLHF.

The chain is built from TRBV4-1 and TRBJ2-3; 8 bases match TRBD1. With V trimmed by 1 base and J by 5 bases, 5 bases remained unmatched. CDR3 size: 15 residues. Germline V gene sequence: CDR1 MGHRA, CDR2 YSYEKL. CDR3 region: CASSQVVTGVDTQYF. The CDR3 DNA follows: TGCGCCAGCAGCCAAGTTGTGACAGGGGTAGATACGCAGTATTTT.

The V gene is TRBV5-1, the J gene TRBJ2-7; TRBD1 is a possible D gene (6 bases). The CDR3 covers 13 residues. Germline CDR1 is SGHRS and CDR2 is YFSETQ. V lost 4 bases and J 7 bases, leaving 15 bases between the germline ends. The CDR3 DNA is TGCGCCAGCAGCAGGGGACATCCTGCGGAGCAGTACTTC. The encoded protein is CASSRGHPAEQYF.

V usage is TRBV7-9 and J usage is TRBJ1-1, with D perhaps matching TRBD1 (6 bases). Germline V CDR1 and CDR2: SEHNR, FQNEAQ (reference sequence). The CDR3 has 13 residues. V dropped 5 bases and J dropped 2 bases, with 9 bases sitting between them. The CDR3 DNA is TGTGCCAGCAGCACACAGGGTAACACTGAAGCTTTCTTT. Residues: CASSTQGNTEAFF.

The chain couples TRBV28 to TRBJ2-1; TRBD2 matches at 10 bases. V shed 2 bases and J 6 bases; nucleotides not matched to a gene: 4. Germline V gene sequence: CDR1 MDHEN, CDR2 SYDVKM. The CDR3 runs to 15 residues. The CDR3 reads CASSLLAGASNEQFF. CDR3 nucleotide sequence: TGTGCCAGCAGTTTACTAGCGGGAGCATCCAATGAGCAGTTCTTC.

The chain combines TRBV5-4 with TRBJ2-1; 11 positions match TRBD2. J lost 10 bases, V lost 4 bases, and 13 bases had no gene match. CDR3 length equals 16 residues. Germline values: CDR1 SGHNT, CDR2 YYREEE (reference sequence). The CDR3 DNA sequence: TGTGCCAGCAGCATTTTAGCGGGAGGGCCAGGGGGAGAGCAGTTCTTC. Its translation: CASSILAGGPGGEQFF.

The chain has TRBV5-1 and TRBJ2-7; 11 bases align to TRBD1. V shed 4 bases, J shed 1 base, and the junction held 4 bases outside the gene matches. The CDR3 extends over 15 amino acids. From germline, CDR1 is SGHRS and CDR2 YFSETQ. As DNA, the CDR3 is TGCGCCAGCAGCATTGGACAGGGGGCATCCTACGAGCAGTACTTC. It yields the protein CASSIGQGASYEQYF.

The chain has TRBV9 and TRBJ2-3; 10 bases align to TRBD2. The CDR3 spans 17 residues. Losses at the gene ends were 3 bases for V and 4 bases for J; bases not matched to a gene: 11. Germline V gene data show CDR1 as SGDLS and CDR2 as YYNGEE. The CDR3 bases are TGTGCCAGCAGCGCCTCCAGCAGCGGGGGGGCCGCAGATACGCAGTATTTT. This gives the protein CASSASSSGGAADTQYF.

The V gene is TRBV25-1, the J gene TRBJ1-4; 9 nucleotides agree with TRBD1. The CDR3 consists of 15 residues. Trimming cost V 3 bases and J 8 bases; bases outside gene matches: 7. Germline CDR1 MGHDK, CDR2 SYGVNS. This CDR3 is CASSDDRGIREKLFF. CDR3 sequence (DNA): TGTGCCAGCAGTGACGACAGGGGGATTCGCGAAAAACTGTTTTTT.

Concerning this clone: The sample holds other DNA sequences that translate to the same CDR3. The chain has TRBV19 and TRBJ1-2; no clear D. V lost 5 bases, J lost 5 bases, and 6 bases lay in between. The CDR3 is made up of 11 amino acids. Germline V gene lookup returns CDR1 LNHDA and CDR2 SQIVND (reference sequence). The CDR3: CASSAGYGYTF. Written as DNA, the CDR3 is TGTGCCAGTAGTGCAGGATATGGCTACACCTTC.

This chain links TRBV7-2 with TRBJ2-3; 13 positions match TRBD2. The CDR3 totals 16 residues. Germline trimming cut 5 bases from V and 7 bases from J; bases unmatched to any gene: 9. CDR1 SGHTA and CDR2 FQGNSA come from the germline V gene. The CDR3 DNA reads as TGTGCCAGCAGCATTACTAGCGGGAGGGCCGGAAATACGCAGTATTTT. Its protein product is CASSITSGRAGNTQYF.

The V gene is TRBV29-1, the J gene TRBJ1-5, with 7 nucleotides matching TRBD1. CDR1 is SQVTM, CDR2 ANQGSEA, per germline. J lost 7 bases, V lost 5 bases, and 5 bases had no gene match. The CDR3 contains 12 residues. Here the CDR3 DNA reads TGCAGCGTTCAGGGGGGCGGGCAGCCCCAGCATTTT. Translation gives CSVQGGGQPQHF.

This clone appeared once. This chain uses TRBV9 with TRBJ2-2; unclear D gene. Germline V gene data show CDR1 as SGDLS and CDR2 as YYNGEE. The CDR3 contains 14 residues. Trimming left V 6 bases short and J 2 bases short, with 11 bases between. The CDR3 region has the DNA TGTGCCAGCAATCGGAGAATTAACACCGGGGAGCTGTTTTTT. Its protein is CASNRRINTGELFF.

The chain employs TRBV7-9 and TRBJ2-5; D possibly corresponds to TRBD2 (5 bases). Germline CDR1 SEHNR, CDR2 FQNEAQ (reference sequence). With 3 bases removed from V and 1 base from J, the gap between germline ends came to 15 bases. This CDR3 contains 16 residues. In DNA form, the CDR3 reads TGTGCCAGCAGCTTCGGGGAGCGTGGGATCCAAGAGACCCAGTACTTC. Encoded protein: CASSFGERGIQETQYF. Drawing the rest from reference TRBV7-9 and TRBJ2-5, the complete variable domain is DTGVSQNPRHKITKRGQNVTFRCDPISEHNRLYWYRQTLGQGPEFLTYFQNEAQLEKSRLLSDRFSAERPKGSFSTLEIQRTEQGDSAMYLCASSFGERGIQETQYFGPGTRLLVL.

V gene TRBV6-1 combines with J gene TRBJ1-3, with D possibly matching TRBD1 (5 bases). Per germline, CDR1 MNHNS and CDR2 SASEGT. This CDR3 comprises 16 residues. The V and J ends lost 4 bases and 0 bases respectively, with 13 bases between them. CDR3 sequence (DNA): TGTGCCAGCAGTGGCGACAGCCAACACTCTGGAAACACCATATATTTT. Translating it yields CASSGDSQHSGNTIYF.

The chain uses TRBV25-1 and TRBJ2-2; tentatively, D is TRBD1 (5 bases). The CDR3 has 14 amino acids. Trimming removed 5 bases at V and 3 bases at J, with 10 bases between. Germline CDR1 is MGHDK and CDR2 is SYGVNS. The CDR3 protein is CASSRQTDTGELFF. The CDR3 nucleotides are TGTGCCAGCAGTCGTCAGACAGACACCGGGGAGCTGTTTTTT.

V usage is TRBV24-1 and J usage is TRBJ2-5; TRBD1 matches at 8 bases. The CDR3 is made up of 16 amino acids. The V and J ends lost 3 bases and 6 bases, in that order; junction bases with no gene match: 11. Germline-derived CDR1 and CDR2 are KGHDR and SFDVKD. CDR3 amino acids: CATSDVGQGDSKTQYF. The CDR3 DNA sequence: TGTGCCACCAGTGATGTTGGACAGGGAGACTCGAAGACCCAGTACTTC.

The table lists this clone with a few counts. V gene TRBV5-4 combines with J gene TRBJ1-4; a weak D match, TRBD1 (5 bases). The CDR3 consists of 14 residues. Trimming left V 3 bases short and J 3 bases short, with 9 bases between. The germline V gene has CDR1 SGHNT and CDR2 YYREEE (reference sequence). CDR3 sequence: CASSSAGPNEKLFF. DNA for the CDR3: TGTGCCAGCAGCTCGGCAGGGCCTAATGAAAAACTGTTTTTT.

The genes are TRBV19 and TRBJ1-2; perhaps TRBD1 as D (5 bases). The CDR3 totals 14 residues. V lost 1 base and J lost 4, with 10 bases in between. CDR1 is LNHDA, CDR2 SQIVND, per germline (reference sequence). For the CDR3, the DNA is TGTGCCAGTAGTATAGGGGGCTTGCGCTATGGCTACACCTTC. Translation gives CASSIGGLRYGYTF.

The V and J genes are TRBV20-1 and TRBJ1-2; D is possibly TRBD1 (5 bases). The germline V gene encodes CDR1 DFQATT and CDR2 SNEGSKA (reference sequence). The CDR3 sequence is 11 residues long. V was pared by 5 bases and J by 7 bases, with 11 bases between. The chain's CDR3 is CSALDILGYTF. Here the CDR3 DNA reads TGCAGTGCTCTGGACATCCTTGGCTACACCTTC.

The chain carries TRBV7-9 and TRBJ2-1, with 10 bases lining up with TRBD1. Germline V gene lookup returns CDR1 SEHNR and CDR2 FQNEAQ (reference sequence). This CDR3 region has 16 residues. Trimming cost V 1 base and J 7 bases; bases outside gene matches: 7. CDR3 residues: CASSLGPGQGQNEQFF. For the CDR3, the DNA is TGTGCCAGCAGCTTAGGGCCGGGACAGGGGCAAAATGAGCAGTTCTTC.